Below are 6 T cell receptor beta chains sequenced from a single sample in a study of CD4+ T cells in melanoma (dated by TCRdb to between 2021 and 2024). Receptors were amplified or captured by the immunoSEQ multiplex PCR assay. This is the immuneACCESS table as TCRdb keeps it, with only in-frame sequences that have V and J called. A part of the clones is gone; compared with another copy, unresolved V genes explain less than half, and the rest is unexplained. This sample holds some 150,000 clones; 85% to 95% were observed only once. The top ten clones comprise about 1.5% of the sample. The origin of the receptors is a human donor with melanoma.

The chain carries TRBV5-1 and TRBJ1-2; D unresolved. The V and J ends lost 4 bases and 9 bases respectively, with 19 bases between them. This CDR3 has 14 residues. Germline loops: CDR1 SGHRS, CDR2 YFSETQ. CDR3 in amino acids: CASSREAGSESYTF. The CDR3 bases are TGCGCCAGCAGCCGGGAGGCGGGGTCGGAAAGCTACACCTTC.

This chain joins TRBV30 and TRBJ2-2; no firm D call. The ends were cut back, 5 bases at V and 4 bases at J, with 14 bases in the middle. Per germline, CDR1 GTSNPN and CDR2 SVGIG (reference sequence). The CDR3 is 14 residues long. The CDR3 sequence is CAWAIGSTTGELFF. The CDR3 DNA follows: TGTGCCTGGGCAATCGGCTCTACCACCGGGGAGCTGTTTTTT.

The V call is TRBV5-1, the J call TRBJ2-5, with 7 positions matching TRBD2. The length of the CDR3 is 13 residues. With V trimmed by 4 bases and J by 5 bases, 5 bases remained unmatched. The germline V gene encodes CDR1 SGHRS and CDR2 YFSETQ. The CDR3 nucleotides are TGCGCCAGCAGCGCGGGGGTCGGGGAGACCCAGTACTTC. Its translation: CASSAGVGETQYF.

This chain joins TRBV4-1 and TRBJ1-4, with D uncertain. Per germline, CDR1 MGHRA and CDR2 YSYEKL. The CDR3 is 16 amino acids. Deletions cut 0 bases from V and 6 bases from J, with 14 bases between. In DNA form, the CDR3 reads TGCGCCAGCAGCCAAGACCAGAACCGGTGGGATGAAAAACTGTTTTTT. It codes for CASSQDQNRWDEKLFF.

This clone has only one observation. The V gene is TRBV19, the J gene TRBJ2-7, with TRBD2 matching 9 bases. Per germline, CDR1 LNHDA and CDR2 SQIVND (reference sequence). The CDR3 extends over 14 amino acids. Germline trimming cut 5 bases from V and 4 bases from J; bases unmatched to any gene: 6. The CDR3 spells CASSEIAGVYEQYF. The DNA of the CDR3 is TGTGCCAGTAGTGAGATAGCGGGGGTATACGAGCAGTACTTC. The whole variable domain, filled in from reference TRBV19 and TRBJ2-7, reads DGGITQSPKYLFRKEGQNVTLSCEQNLNHDAMYWYRQDPGQGLRLIYYSQIVNDFQKGDIAEGYSVSREKKESFPLTVTSAQKNPTAFYLCASSEIAGVYEQYFGPGTRLTVT.

The rearrangement links TRBV7-2 to TRBJ2-1, with 10 bases matching TRBD2. Germline V gene lookup returns CDR1 SGHTA and CDR2 FQGNSA. This CDR3 spans 18 amino acids. V gave up 1 base and J gave up 6 bases; unmatched junction bases: 12. The CDR3 spells CASSLGRLESGGANEQFF. CDR3 sequence (DNA): TGTGCCAGCAGCTTAGGCCGCCTGGAGAGCGGGGGGGCCAATGAGCAGTTCTTC. Looking up the rest from reference TRBV7-2 and TRBJ2-1 gives the full variable domain: GAGVSQSPSNKVTEKGKDVELRCDPISGHTALYWYRQSLGQGLEFLIYFQGNSAPDKSGLPSDRFSAERTGGSVSTLTIQRTQQEDSAVYLCASSLGRLESGGANEQFFGPGTRLTVL.